This T cell receptor (beta chain) was recorded in a study of blood T cell repertoires in COVID-19. On the study more broadly: The United States, Italy and Spain were the sources of the acute and convalescent COVID-19 samples.

As processed by the authors: Researchers report that nucleated cell counts were estimated from reference gene primer amplification. Method: immunoSEQ multiplex PCR; TCRdb's copy keeps in-frame clones and lacks some. Clone size and V and J calls were adopted from that table, with D and trimming inferred from the DNA. The sample has roughly 290,000 clones, roughly nine tenths seen once. The age range of participants was about 18 to 95 years, with residence in roughly 25 US areas. The sequenced sample consisted of PBMCs or T cells enriched from blood (not recorded which). The source of this sequence is a woman between 40 and 50 years old who had recovered from COVID-19.

CDR3 DNA sequence: TGCAGCGTTGAAGATCCCGGGGGAGACACTGAAGCTTTCTTT. It encodes CSVEDPGGDTEAFF. The chain combines TRBV29-1 with TRBJ1-1, with D perhaps matching TRBD1 (5 bases). This CDR3 comprises 14 residues. Trimming removed 0 bases from V and 3 bases from J, with 11 bases in between. Germline CDR1 is SQVTM and CDR2 is ANQGSEA.